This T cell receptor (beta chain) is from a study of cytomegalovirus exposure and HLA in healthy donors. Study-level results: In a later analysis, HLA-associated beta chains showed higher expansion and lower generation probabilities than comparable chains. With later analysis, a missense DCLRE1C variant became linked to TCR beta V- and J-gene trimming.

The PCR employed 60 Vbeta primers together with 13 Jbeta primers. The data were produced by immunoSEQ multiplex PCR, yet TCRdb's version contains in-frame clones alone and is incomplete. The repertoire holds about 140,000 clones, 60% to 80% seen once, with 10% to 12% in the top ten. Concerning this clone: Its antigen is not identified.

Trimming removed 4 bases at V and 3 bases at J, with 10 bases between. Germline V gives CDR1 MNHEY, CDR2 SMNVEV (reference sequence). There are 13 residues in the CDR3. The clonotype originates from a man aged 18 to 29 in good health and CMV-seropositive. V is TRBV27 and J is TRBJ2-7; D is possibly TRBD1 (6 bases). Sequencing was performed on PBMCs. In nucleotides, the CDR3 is TGTGCCAGCAGTTCCGGGACAAACTACGAGCAGTACTTC. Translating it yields CASSSGTNYEQYF.